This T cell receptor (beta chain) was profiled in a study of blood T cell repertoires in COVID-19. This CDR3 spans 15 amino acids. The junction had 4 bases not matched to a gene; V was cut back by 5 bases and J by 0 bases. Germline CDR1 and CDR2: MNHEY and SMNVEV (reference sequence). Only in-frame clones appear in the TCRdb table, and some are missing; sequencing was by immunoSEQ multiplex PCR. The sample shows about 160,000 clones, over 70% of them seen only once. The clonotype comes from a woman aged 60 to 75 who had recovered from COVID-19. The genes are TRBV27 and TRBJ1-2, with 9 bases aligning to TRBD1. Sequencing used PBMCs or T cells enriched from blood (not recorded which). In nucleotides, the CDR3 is TGTGCCAGCAGTCCCCGGGACAGGGCTAACTATGGCTACACCTTC. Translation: CASSPRDRANYGYTF.